Presented here are 32 T cell receptor beta chains from one specimen sequenced in a study of tumor T cells in aggressive B-cell lymphoma (dated by TCRdb to about 2017). The library was produced with the immunoSEQ multiplex PCR assay. In its TCRdb copy, this immuneACCESS table keeps in-frame sequences only and misses some clones. Where compared with another copy, unresolved V genes explain less than half of these, and the others have no known cause. The sample table holds thousands of clones, of which roughly 81% were seen once. 3.4% of the sample belongs to the ten largest clones. The sample taken for sequencing was tumor tissue. The receptors stem from an adult with diffuse large B cell lymphoma.

This chain connects TRBV12-5 to TRBJ2-3; possibly TRBD1 for D (5 bases). The length of the CDR3 is 14 residues. The V and J ends lost 1 base and 6 bases respectively, with 11 bases between them. The V gene's germline CDR1 is LGHNT and CDR2 FRNRAP. CDR3 DNA sequence: TGTGCTAGTGGTTTGGGACAGTTGGGGGATACGCAGTATTTT. Its translation is CASGLGQLGDTQYF.

In its sample, this clone was seen a few times. V is TRBV4-3 and J is TRBJ2-3, with TRBD2 as a possible D gene (7 bases). This CDR3 region has 18 residues. The germline V and J ends were trimmed by 4 bases and 3 bases, with 23 bases remaining between them. The germline V gene has CDR1 LGHNA and CDR2 YSLEER. DNA for the CDR3: TGCGCCAGCAGCCGTGAGAGGGGAAGGGGGGGTTGGACAGATACGCAGTATTTT. This gives the protein CASSRERGRGGWTDTQYF.

The chain uses TRBV7-2 and TRBJ2-5, with TRBD2 matching over 10 bases. In germline, CDR1 is SGHTA, CDR2 FQGNSA. The CDR3 has 17 residues. Trimming cost V 1 base and J 2 bases; bases outside gene matches: 7. CDR3 sequence: CASSLGAGGIHQETQYF. The CDR3 DNA is TGTGCCAGCAGCTTAGGAGCGGGGGGGATACATCAAGAGACCCAGTACTTC.

Concerning this clone: The same CDR3 is also encoded by other DNA sequences in this sample. The V call is TRBV9, the J call TRBJ1-6; D possibly corresponds to TRBD1 (5 bases). The V end was cut by 1 base, the J end by 3 bases, with 8 bases between. Germline CDR1 is SGDLS and CDR2 is YYNGEE. The CDR3 totals 15 residues. The CDR3 region is CASSVMGGYNSPLHF. CDR3 coding DNA: TGTGCCAGCAGCGTAATGGGGGGCTATAATTCACCCCTCCACTTT. The whole variable domain, remainder taken from reference TRBV9 and TRBJ1-6, is DSGVTQTPKHLITATGQRVTLRCSPRSGDLSVYWYQQSLDQGLQFLIQYYNGEERAKGNILERFSAQQFPDLHSELNLSSLELGDSALYFCASSVMGGYNSPLHFGNGTRLTVT.

The genes are TRBV7-3 and TRBJ2-1; TRBD2 aligns across 13 bases. Looked up from germline, CDR1 is SGHTA and CDR2 is FQGTGA. Germline trimming cut 6 bases from V and 9 bases from J; bases unmatched to any gene: 8. The CDR3 length is 15 residues. In nucleotides, the CDR3 is TGTGCCAGCAGTATAACTAGCGGGGGGGCCGGTGAGCAGTTCTTC. Translated: CASSITSGGAGEQFF.

The CDR3 reads CASSREAFF. Written as DNA, the CDR3 is TGTGCCAGCAGCCGGGAAGCTTTCTTT. The rearrangement links TRBV7-9 to TRBJ1-1; D unresolved. Looked up from germline, CDR1 is SEHNR and CDR2 is FQNEAQ (reference sequence). The CDR3 sequence is 9 residues long. V was pared by 5 bases and J by 8 bases, with 3 bases between.

J is TRBJ1-1 and V is TRBV6-5; 7 bases map to TRBD1. The CDR3 sequence is 13 residues long. Looked up from germline, CDR1 is MNHEY and CDR2 is SVGAGI. Trimming cost V 6 bases and J 4 bases; bases outside gene matches: 5. CDR3 in DNA: TGTGCCAGCAGCCGACAGGGCGTCACTGAAGCTTTCTTT. Its protein is CASSRQGVTEAFF.

The chain is built from TRBV6-5 and TRBJ2-2; D might be TRBD1 (6 bases). Trimming left V 6 bases short and J 2 bases short, with 10 bases between. Per germline, CDR1 MNHEY and CDR2 SVGAGI. The length of the CDR3 is 14 residues. This chain's CDR3 is CASSRGPNTGELFF. The CDR3 DNA reads TGTGCCAGCAGCAGGGGTCCCAACACCGGGGAGCTGTTTTTT.

V gene TRBV19 combines with J gene TRBJ1-2, with no clear D. V lost 3 bases to trimming and J lost 3 bases, with 8 bases between them. The CDR3 length is 13 residues. Germline CDR1 is LNHDA and CDR2 is SQIVND (reference sequence). The CDR3 bases are TGTGCCAGTAGTATCCCACAGCACTATGGCTACACCTTC. As protein: CASSIPQHYGYTF. The full variable domain, its missing parts supplied by reference TRBV19 and TRBJ1-2, is DGGITQSPKYLFRKEGQNVTLSCEQNLNHDAMYWYRQDPGQGLRLIYYSQIVNDFQKGDIAEGYSVSREKKESFPLTVTSAQKNPTAFYLCASSIPQHYGYTFGSGTRLTVV.

This clone was observed once. CDR3 DNA: TGTGCCAGCAGAGACAGGACGAACACCGGGGAGCTGTTTTTT. As protein: CASRDRTNTGELFF. This chain links TRBV7-3 with TRBJ2-2; D may be TRBD1 (6 bases). The CDR3 spans 14 residues. CDR1 is SGHTA, CDR2 FQGTGA, per germline. V lost 6 bases, J lost 0 bases, and 8 bases lay in between.

V is TRBV6-1 and J is TRBJ1-5; D gene ambiguous. The CDR3 loop spans 19 amino acids. Germline V gives CDR1 MNHNS, CDR2 SASEGT. Trimming removed 2 bases at V and 0 bases at J, with 20 bases between. CDR3 amino acids: CASSERGPVQWDSNQPQHF. CDR3 nucleotides: TGTGCCAGCAGTGAAAGAGGGCCAGTCCAATGGGATAGCAATCAGCCCCAGCATTTT.

There are a few counts of this clone. This chain joins TRBV2 and TRBJ1-1; a weak D match, TRBD1 (5 bases). V gave up 6 bases and J gave up 5 bases, with 10 bases separating them. The CDR3 covers 12 residues. The germline V gene has CDR1 SNHLY and CDR2 FYNNEI. The CDR3 sequence is CASSAQDTEAFF. CDR3 DNA: TGTGCCAGCAGCGCACAGGATACTGAAGCTTTCTTT.

This chain uses TRBV4-1 with TRBJ1-4; 9 bases map to TRBD1. Germline V gene lookup returns CDR1 MGHRA and CDR2 YSYEKL. This CDR3 has 16 amino acids. Losses at the gene ends were 2 bases for V and 5 bases for J; bases not matched to a gene: 6. The CDR3 DNA follows: TGCGCCAGCAGCCAAATCCGACAGGGGGTGAATGAAAAACTGTTTTTT. As protein: CASSQIRQGVNEKLFF.

This clone was seen a few times. The chain employs TRBV2 and TRBJ2-1, with D perhaps TRBD2 (7 bases). Germline V gives CDR1 SNHLY, CDR2 FYNNEI. Trimming shortened V by 10 bases and J by 8 bases, and 18 bases separated the two germline ends. The CDR3 length is 13 residues. The CDR3 here is CATGRRGGDEQFF. The DNA of the CDR3 is TGTGCCACCGGTAGAAGGGGGGGGGATGAGCAGTTCTTC.

CDR3 nucleotide sequence: TGTGCCTGGAGTGTACGGCTCGGACTTGGTGAAGCTTTCTTT. Its protein product is CAWSVRLGLGEAFF. The chain uses TRBV30 and TRBJ1-1; D not resolved. V lost 0 bases to trimming and J lost 7 bases, with 15 bases between them. The germline gives CDR1 GTSNPN, CDR2 SVGIG (reference sequence). The CDR3 totals 14 residues.

In this sample, this clone turned up once. J is TRBJ2-1 and V is TRBV19; D gene unclear. V was pared by 3 bases and J by 0 bases, with 12 bases between. Germline V CDR1 and CDR2: LNHDA, SQIVND (reference sequence). This CDR3 has 16 residues. The CDR3 protein is CASSIFATSSYNEQFF. CDR3 sequence (DNA): TGTGCCAGTAGTATCTTTGCCACGAGCTCCTACAATGAGCAGTTCTTC.

This clone was counted between two and nine times. The CDR3 sequence is CASSPQGLLYSGNTIYF. CDR3 DNA: TGTGCCAGTAGTCCACAGGGTTTACTATACTCTGGAAACACCATATATTTT. This chain joins TRBV19 and TRBJ1-3; a possible D gene is TRBD1 (6 bases). Trimming took off 5 bases at V and 0 bases at J, with 17 bases between the two ends. The germline CDR1 and CDR2 sequences are LNHDA and SQIVND (reference sequence). CDR3 length: 17 residues.

The chain couples TRBV5-4 to TRBJ2-7; 7 bases are a match to TRBD1. Germline V gene data show CDR1 as SGHNT and CDR2 as YYREEE (reference sequence). J lost 7 bases, V lost 2 bases, and 9 bases had no gene match. The CDR3 runs 14 residues. CDR3 nucleotides: TGTGCCAGCAGCTTCGGCAGGGGGATCGGGGAGCAGTACTTC. Translating it yields CASSFGRGIGEQYF.

The chain uses TRBV11-3 and TRBJ2-1, with 7 positions matching TRBD2. The CDR3 totals 16 residues. Germline loops: CDR1 SGHNT, CDR2 YENEEA. The V gene end was trimmed by 5 bases and the J gene end by 1 base; junction bases not matched to a gene: 8. The CDR3 nucleotides are TGTGCCAGCAGCCCATACGCTAGCGGATCCTACAATGAGCAGTTCTTC. It specifies CASSPYASGSYNEQFF.

This rearrangement joins TRBV9 to TRBJ1-1; 7 nucleotides line up with TRBD1. This CDR3 comprises 14 residues. Germline CDR1 is SGDLS and CDR2 is YYNGEE. The V gene end was trimmed by 2 bases and the J gene end by 1 base; junction bases not matched to a gene: 2. CDR3 amino acids: CASSVQGENTEAFF. CDR3 in DNA: TGTGCCAGCAGCGTTCAGGGGGAGAACACTGAAGCTTTCTTT.

The chain uses TRBV6-5 and TRBJ1-4, with TRBD1 matching 9 bases. Germline trimming cut 6 bases from V and 4 bases from J; bases unmatched to any gene: 9. The CDR3 totals 16 residues. Per germline, CDR1 MNHEY and CDR2 SVGAGI. The CDR3 nucleotides read TGTGCCAGCAGCTACAAAGGGACAGGGATTAATGAAAAACTGTTTTTT. It encodes CASSYKGTGINEKLFF.

The rearrangement links TRBV7-2 to TRBJ2-1, with D maybe TRBD2 (5 bases). Germline lookup yields CDR1 SGHTA and CDR2 FQGNSA. The length of the CDR3 is 14 residues. V lost 2 bases, J lost 5 bases, and 10 bases lay in between. The CDR3 bases are TGTGCCAGCAGCTTAATTCGAGGGCACAATGAGCAGTTCTTC. It is translated as CASSLIRGHNEQFF.

The V call is TRBV4-2, the J call TRBJ1-6; the D is unclear. This CDR3 contains 14 residues. V lost 5 bases and J lost 8, with 13 bases in between. Germline values: CDR1 LGHNA, CDR2 YNFKEQ. In DNA form, the CDR3 reads TGTGCCAGCAGCATTCGTAACAGTTATTCACCCCTCCACTTT. It is translated as CASSIRNSYSPLHF.

The chain is built from TRBV7-8 and TRBJ2-3, with D possibly being TRBD2 (5 bases). Germline values: CDR1 SGHVS, CDR2 FQNEAQ. The CDR3 length is 15 residues. With 2 bases removed from V and 2 bases from J, the gap between germline ends came to 11 bases. The CDR3 reads CASSLNSGTTDTQYF. In DNA, the CDR3 is TGTGCCAGCAGCTTAAACAGCGGAACCACAGATACGCAGTATTTT.

This chain connects TRBV9 to TRBJ2-7; D is ambiguous. Germline CDR1 and CDR2: SGDLS and YYNGEE. Trimming took 5 bases from V and 2 from J, leaving 5 bases between them. The CDR3 is 11 amino acids. CDR3 amino acids: CASSRAYEQYF. The CDR3 DNA reads TGTGCCAGCAGTCGCGCCTACGAGCAGTACTTC.

DNA of the CDR3: TGTGCCAGCACCGGGGAGGGTATACAGCCCCAGCATTTT. Its translation is CASTGEGIQPQHF. The chain has TRBV28 and TRBJ1-5; D unclear. CDR3 length equals 13 residues. The germline V gene has CDR1 MDHEN and CDR2 SYDVKM. V was pared by 7 bases and J by 7 bases, with 14 bases between.

This clone showed up just once. This chain connects TRBV27 to TRBJ1-1; TRBD1 aligns across 10 bases. The CDR3 totals 14 residues. Germline CDR1 is MNHEY and CDR2 is SMNVEV (reference sequence). Germline trimming cut 5 bases from V and 5 bases from J; bases unmatched to any gene: 5. CDR3 residues: CASSPGTGVTEAFF. CDR3 nucleotides: TGTGCCAGCAGTCCCGGGACAGGGGTAACTGAAGCTTTCTTT.

This sequence joins TRBV9 and TRBJ2-7; TRBD1 agrees at 7 bases. The trim removed 4 bases at V and 1 base at J, leaving 11 bases unmatched. This CDR3 contains 16 residues. Germline values: CDR1 SGDLS, CDR2 YYNGEE. CDR3 residues: CASSPWTGGGSYEQYF. The CDR3 DNA reads TGTGCCAGCAGCCCGTGGACAGGCGGCGGATCCTACGAGCAGTACTTC.

The V call is TRBV30, the J call TRBJ1-2; TRBD1 agrees at 9 bases. The CDR3 is 15 residues long. Losses at the gene ends were 1 base for V and 4 bases for J; bases not matched to a gene: 7. CDR1 is GTSNPN, CDR2 SVGIG, per germline (reference sequence). The DNA for the CDR3 is TGTGCCTGGAGTGGAGCTGGGACAGGGCTCTATGGCTACACCTTC. Protein product: CAWSGAGTGLYGYTF.

Only a few counts were recorded for this clone. The rearrangement joins TRBV21-1 to TRBJ1-2; TRBD1 is the table's D call, not checked against the DNA. TRBV21-1 is reported as a pseudogene. CDR3 length equals 15 residues. The CDR3 sequence is CASSKVGTAGYGYTF. The CDR3 bases are TGTGCCAGCAGCAAAGTGGGGACAGCGGGCTATGGCTACACCTTC.

This chain connects TRBV10-1 to TRBJ2-5; weak D call: TRBD1 (5 bases). Germline V gene data show CDR1 as WNHNN and CDR2 as SYGVQD (reference sequence). The CDR3 sequence is 23 residues long. V lost 0 bases, J lost 1 base, and 33 bases lay in between. The CDR3 spells CASSESTTQDRRPAFTGQETQYF. DNA of the CDR3: TGCGCCAGCAGTGAGTCGACGACTCAAGACCGCCGCCCGGCATTTACAGGCCAAGAGACCCAGTACTTC.

The chain uses TRBV5-6 and TRBJ2-1, with 8 bases lining up with TRBD2. The CDR3 is 16 residues long. Germline CDR1 SGHDT, CDR2 YYEEEE. With V trimmed by 2 bases and J by 3 bases, 7 bases remained unmatched. Here the CDR3 reads CASSFAAGENYNEQFF. The CDR3 nucleotides read TGTGCCAGCAGCTTTGCAGCGGGGGAGAACTACAATGAGCAGTTCTTC.